This passage covers 32 T cell receptor beta chains from one sample sequenced in a study of Graves' ophthalmopathy and Graves' hyperthyroidism. For repertoire sequencing, the TCR beta CDR3 regions were amplified from RNA transcripts. RT-PCR in the first round used HTBI primers; a second-round multiplex PCR followed. TCRdb passed the multiplex PCR reads through MiXCR, listing each CDR3 protein once. The sample has about 1.2 million distinct CDR3 sequences; 35% to 40% are singletons. Sequencing was performed on peripheral blood or thyroid tissue (not recorded which). The receptors originated from an adult man with Graves' hyperthyroidism.

This clonotype was observed many times. The chain couples TRBV29-1 to TRBJ2-5; D unresolved. Per germline, CDR1 SQVTM and CDR2 ANQGSEA. There are 14 residues in the CDR3. V gave up 0 bases and J gave up 4 bases, with 12 bases separating them. The CDR3 DNA sequence: TGCAGCGTTGAAGATCAATTGAGTAGAGAGACCCAGTACTTC. Protein sequence: CSVEDQLSRETQYF.

This clonotype occurred many times. The rearrangement joins TRBV7-9 to TRBJ2-6; tentative D call: TRBD1 (7 bases). Trimming removed 7 bases from V and 2 bases from J, with 15 bases in between. The CDR3 extends over 16 amino acids. Per germline, CDR1 SEHNR and CDR2 FQNEAQ (reference sequence). CDR3 DNA: TGTGCCAGCACCACAACAGGGGAGGCTGGGGCCAACGTCCTGACTTTC. Its translation: CASTTTGEAGANVLTF.

This clonotype was detected ten times or more. The chain couples TRBV2 to TRBJ1-5, with a weak D call TRBD1 (6 bases). Per germline, CDR1 SNHLY and CDR2 FYNNEI. Between the trimmed V and J ends, which lost 8 bases and 1 base, there was a span of 21 bases. This CDR3 spans 17 amino acids. CDR3 region: CASDVHRERGSNQPQHF. The DNA for the CDR3 is TGTGCCAGCGATGTTCACAGGGAAAGGGGGAGCAATCAGCCCCAGCATTTT.

This clonotype came up many times. V is TRBV20-1 and J is TRBJ2-7; TRBD1 matches at 9 bases. Trimming cost V 7 bases and J 0 bases; bases outside gene matches: 7. This CDR3 spans 14 amino acids. Germline V CDR1 and CDR2: DFQATT, SNEGSKA (reference sequence). CDR3 protein: CSGIPGQGSYEQYF. DNA of the CDR3: TGCAGTGGCATCCCGGGACAGGGCTCCTACGAGCAGTACTTC.

V gene TRBV11-1 combines with J gene TRBJ2-5, with TRBD2 matching 13 bases. Trimming removed 5 bases from V and 3 bases from J; junction bases left unmatched: 15. Germline loops: CDR1 SGHAT, CDR2 FQDESV (reference sequence). CDR3 length equals 19 residues. The CDR3, as DNA: TGTGCCAGCAGCATCCGGACTAGCGGGAGCCCCGCAACCAAAGAGACCCAGTACTTC. It specifies CASSIRTSGSPATKETQYF.

The chain couples TRBV5-1 to TRBJ1-2; 7 bases agree with TRBD1. The length of the CDR3 is 17 residues. CDR1 and CDR2 from the germline V gene are SGHRS and YFSETQ. The V gene end was trimmed by 4 bases and the J gene end by 3 bases; junction bases not matched to a gene: 15. This CDR3 is CASSRSRIRQGDYGYTF. As DNA, the CDR3 is TGCGCCAGCAGCCGATCCCGGATTCGACAGGGTGACTATGGCTACACCTTC.

Ten or more counts support this clonotype. V is TRBV29-1 and J is TRBJ1-1; 7 nucleotides align to TRBD1. CDR1 is SQVTM, CDR2 ANQGSEA, per germline. The CDR3 covers 16 residues. V was clipped by 7 bases and J by 1 base; unmatched bases: 15. CDR3: CSAIRKAGTENTEAFF. CDR3 nucleotide sequence: TGCAGCGCCATACGGAAAGCCGGGACAGAGAACACTGAAGCTTTCTTT.

This clonotype was picked up a small number of times. The V call is TRBV11-2, the J call TRBJ2-7, with 9 bases fitting TRBD2. The assigned J gene may be wrong: the sequence end matches TRBJ2-1 better. Per the germline V gene, CDR1 is SGHAT and CDR2 is FQNNGV. The CDR3 runs 13 residues. The DNA of the CDR3 is TGTGCCAGCAGCTTAGGACTAGCGGATGAGCAGTTCTTC. As protein: CASSLGLADEQFF.

The chain uses TRBV5-6 and TRBJ1-1; D is unresolved. The V gene's germline CDR1 is SGHDT and CDR2 YYEEEE. CDR3 length: 14 residues. V gave up 3 bases and J gave up 8 bases, with 17 bases separating them. CDR3 coding DNA: TGTGCCAGCAGCTATTGGACGGACCTCAGAGAAGCTTTCTTT. The encoded protein is CASSYWTDLREAFF. The full variable domain, rest sourced from reference TRBV5-6 and TRBJ1-1, is DAGVTQSPTHLIKTRGQQVTLRCSPKSGHDTVSWYQQALGQGPQFIFQYYEEEERQRGNFPDRFSGHQFPNYSSELNVNALLLGDSALYLCASSYWTDLREAFFGQGTRLTVV.

In its sample, this clonotype was seen once. The chain carries TRBV4-3 and TRBJ2-6; D is unclear. The CDR3 length is 15 residues. Trimming shortened V by 1 base and J by 4 bases, and 8 bases separated the two germline ends. Germline V CDR1 and CDR2: LGHNA, YSLEER. The CDR3 region has the DNA TGCGCCAGCAGCCAAGCATTCTCCGGGGCCAACGTCCTGACTTTC. Its protein product is CASSQAFSGANVLTF.

The sample holds many counts of this clonotype. This chain uses TRBV19 with TRBJ2-5, with D uncertain. Germline V lookup: CDR1 LNHDA, CDR2 SQIVND (reference sequence). V shed 3 bases and J shed 2 bases, with 7 bases lying between them. CDR3 length: 13 amino acids. CDR3 sequence reads: CASSMGSQETQYF. DNA of the CDR3: TGTGCCAGTAGTATGGGCAGTCAAGAGACCCAGTACTTC.

Of note for this clonotype: Possible read error: a much larger clone is one base away. This chain uses TRBV2 with TRBJ2-7; 8 nucleotides match TRBD2. CDR3 size: 13 residues. CDR1 is SNHLY, CDR2 FYNNEI, per germline. V was pared by 11 bases and J by 2 bases, with 8 bases of the junction left unmatched. CDR3 protein: CAGKGLEAYEQYF. The CDR3 DNA sequence: TGTGCCGGCAAGGGACTAGAGGCCTACGAGCAGTACTTC.

The chain recombines TRBV10-2 with TRBJ2-7, with D uncertain. The CDR3 has 15 amino acids. Looked up from germline, CDR1 is WSHSY and CDR2 is SAAADI. The V gene lost 0 bases and the J gene lost 5 bases, with 14 bases spanning the gap. The CDR3 loop is CASSESKPHKNEQYF. CDR3 bases: TGCGCCAGCAGTGAGTCGAAACCCCATAAGAACGAGCAGTACTTC.

The J gene is TRBJ2-5, the V gene TRBV4-2; D unresolved. The V end was cut by 0 bases, the J end by 1 base, with 6 bases between. The CDR3 totals 14 residues. Germline V gene sequence: CDR1 LGHNA, CDR2 YNFKEQ. CDR3 coding DNA: TGTGCCAGCAGCCAAGATCAGATCCAAGAGACCCAGTACTTC. Its translation is CASSQDQIQETQYF.

CDR3 nucleotides: TGTGCCAGCGTCGCGGGACTAGCGGGCCAAGAGACCCAGTACTTC. Its protein product is CASVAGLAGQETQYF. This chain uses TRBV2 with TRBJ2-5; 12 bases are a match to TRBD2. The V gene end was trimmed by 8 bases and the J gene end by 1 base; junction bases not matched to a gene: 5. The CDR3 spans 15 residues. Germline V CDR1 and CDR2: SNHLY, FYNNEI. Variable domain in full (rest from reference TRBV2 and TRBJ2-5): EPEVTQTPSHQVTQMGQEVILRCVPISNHLYFYWYRQILGQKVEFLVSFYNNEISEKSEIFDDQFSVERPDGSNFTLKIRSTKLEDSAMYFCASVAGLAGQETQYFGPGTRLLVL.

This clonotype was seen many times. The chain employs TRBV9 and TRBJ2-2; the D is unclear. The CDR3 runs to 16 residues. The V end lost 4 bases, the J end lost 0 bases, and 13 bases lay between the germline ends. Looked up from germline, CDR1 is SGDLS and CDR2 is YYNGEE. This CDR3 is CASSPFRGANTGELFF. The DNA of the CDR3 is TGTGCCAGCAGCCCCTTTCGAGGTGCGAACACCGGGGAGCTGTTTTTT.

The V gene is TRBV7-9, the J gene TRBJ1-2, with D unclear. Germline-derived CDR1 and CDR2 are SEHNR and FQNEAQ (reference sequence). The length of the CDR3 is 15 residues. V was trimmed by 5 bases and J by 4 bases, leaving 17 bases between them. CDR3 loop: CASSRASVSLYGYTF. CDR3 nucleotides: TGTGCCAGCAGCCGCGCTTCGGTCAGTCTCTATGGCTACACCTTC.

This clonotype was counted only a few times. V gene TRBV6-5 combines with J gene TRBJ2-5; D ambiguous. Trimming cost V 6 bases and J 2 bases, with 13 bases left between them. This CDR3 has 14 amino acids. Per germline, CDR1 MNHEY and CDR2 SVGAGI. The CDR3 sequence is CASRSAGSQETQYF. CDR3 DNA: TGTGCCAGCAGGAGTGCAGGCAGTCAAGAGACCCAGTACTTC.

J is TRBJ1-2 and V is TRBV4-1; unclear D gene. Between the trimmed V and J ends, which lost 3 bases and 4 bases, there was a span of 18 bases. This CDR3 has 16 residues. Germline-derived CDR1 and CDR2 are MGHRA and YSYEKL. CDR3 sequence (DNA): TGCGCCAGCAGCCACCCCGACCCGCGGAGACTCTATGGCTACACCTTC. It specifies CASSHPDPRRLYGYTF.

The chain employs TRBV12-3 or TRBV12-4 and TRBJ2-5; unclear D gene. The CDR3 totals 16 residues. Trimming removed 0 bases at V and 0 bases at J, with 11 bases between. The CDR3 spells CASSLAPPDDQETQYF. The CDR3, as DNA: TGTGCCAGCAGTTTAGCTCCCCCTGATGACCAAGAGACCCAGTACTTC.

The V and J genes are TRBV7-6 and TRBJ2-7, with 9 bases matching TRBD2. J was trimmed by 3 bases and V by 6 bases; bases with no gene match: 9. This CDR3 is 15 amino acids long. Germline V lookup: CDR1 SGHVS, CDR2 FNYEAQ. The CDR3 loop reads CASRPVLAGIYEQYF. CDR3 coding DNA: TGTGCCAGCAGACCGGTGCTAGCGGGGATCTACGAGCAGTACTTC.

Turning to this clonotype: A much more abundant neighbour one base away suggests this may be a read error. The rearrangement links TRBV12-3 or TRBV12-4 to TRBJ1-5; 7 bases fit TRBD1. This CDR3 has 14 amino acids. V gave up 3 bases and J gave up 9 bases; unmatched junction bases: 8. This CDR3 reads CASSFRDSYRPQHF. The CDR3 region has the DNA TGTGCCAGCAGTTTCAGGGACAGCTATCGGCCCCAGCATTTT.

This clonotype was detected many times. The V gene is TRBV29-1, the J gene TRBJ1-2, with D possibly TRBD1 on 5 matching bases. V was cut by 4 bases and J by 7 bases, with 16 bases left in between. Germline V gives CDR1 SQVTM, CDR2 ANQGSEA. This CDR3 region has 13 residues. The CDR3 protein is CSVVRGGDGGYTF. For the CDR3, the DNA is TGCAGCGTTGTAAGGGGAGGTGATGGTGGCTACACCTTC.

This clonotype was seen ten or more times. The genes are TRBV20-1 and TRBJ1-2; no definite D call. Germline lookup yields CDR1 DFQATT and CDR2 SNEGSKA (reference sequence). V was clipped by 1 base and J by 9 bases, with 15 bases between them. This CDR3 region has 13 residues. This chain's CDR3 is CSARVHGSRSYTF. CDR3 DNA sequence: TGCAGTGCTAGAGTCCACGGTAGTCGGAGCTACACCTTC.

This chain links TRBV4-3 with TRBJ1-6; perhaps TRBD1 as D (5 bases). The CDR3 has 16 residues. CDR1 is LGHNA and CDR2 is YSLEER in the germline V gene. V lost 1 base and J 5 bases, leaving 12 bases between the germline ends. CDR3 sequence reads: CASSQGGRGNNSPLHF. CDR3 nucleotides: TGCGCCAGCAGCCAAGGTGGTCGGGGCAATAATTCACCCCTCCACTTT.

This clonotype was counted ten times or more. The V and J genes are TRBV15 and TRBJ2-7; D is unresolved. Germline V gene lookup returns CDR1 LNHNV and CDR2 YYDKDF (reference sequence). Between the trimmed V and J ends, which lost 3 bases and 3 bases, there was a span of 12 bases. The CDR3 extends over 14 amino acids. The CDR3 nucleotides read TGTGCCACCAGCAGCGCTCAGACCGGCTACGAGCAGTACTTC. It specifies CATSSAQTGYEQYF.

The chain joins TRBV29-1 to TRBJ2-7; 12 bases map to TRBD1. The CDR3 totals 14 residues. CDR1 and CDR2 (germline): SQVTM, ANQGSEA. V gave up 0 bases and J gave up 6 bases; unmatched junction bases: 3. The CDR3 DNA follows: TGCAGCGTTGAAGATCCGGGACAGGGGGCCGAGCAGTACTTC. This encodes CSVEDPGQGAEQYF.

Points on this clonotype: Just one base apart from a much larger clone, this may be a read error. The gene calls are TRBV2 and TRBJ2-2; 10 bases fit TRBD2. The CDR3 is made up of 16 amino acids. The V gene end was trimmed by 6 bases and the J gene end by 6 bases; junction bases not matched to a gene: 10. Germline V gene data show CDR1 as SNHLY and CDR2 as FYNNEI. The CDR3 region is CASRRSSGGRSGELFF. CDR3 DNA: TGTGCCAGCAGACGGTCTAGCGGGGGACGATCCGGGGAGCTGTTTTTT.

Note on this clonotype: At one end, the junction sequence differs from germline, possibly due to a read error. This sequence joins TRBV10-3 and TRBJ1-4; 10 nucleotides line up with TRBD1. The germline V gene encodes CDR1 ENHRY and CDR2 SYGVKD. CDR3 length: 18 residues. The chain's CDR3 is CASSRGFLDGTGDEKLFF. The CDR3 bases are TGTGCCAGCAGTCGGGGATTCTTGGACGGGACAGGGGATGAAAAACTGTTTTTT.

The chain is built from TRBV12-3 or TRBV12-4 and TRBJ2-3, with 7 bases that match TRBD2. The CDR3 length is 14 residues. Trimming took 10 bases from V and 1 from J; bases not matched to a gene: 8. The CDR3: CATQLALGTDTQYF. The CDR3, as DNA: TGTGCCACCCAACTAGCGCTTGGCACAGATACGCAGTATTTT.

The V call is TRBV9, the J call TRBJ2-1, with D possibly being TRBD1 or TRBD2 (5 bases each). Germline CDR1 and CDR2: SGDLS and YYNGEE. V was cut by 2 bases and J by 8 bases, with 14 bases left in between. CDR3 length: 14 amino acids. CDR3 region: CASSVVGESDEQFF. As DNA, the CDR3 is TGTGCCAGCAGCGTCGTGGGGGAGTCAGATGAGCAGTTCTTC.

This clonotype was picked up many times. The chain carries TRBV12-3 or TRBV12-4 and TRBJ1-2, with 10 bases aligning to TRBD1. The CDR3 contains 17 residues. The J segment lost 6 bases and the V segment lost 4 bases, leaving 14 bases of the junction unmatched. The CDR3: CASSYAPPGQGKHGYTF. CDR3 bases: TGTGCCAGCAGTTACGCGCCTCCGGGACAGGGGAAGCATGGCTACACCTTC.